This T cell receptor (beta chain) was sequenced for a study of blood T cell repertoires in COVID-19. At the level of the study: From the United States, Italy and Spain came samples of acute and convalescent COVID-19. The analysed material was cDNA or gDNA that came from T cells, B-cell-depleted T cells, or PBMCs.

This CDR3 is 16 amino acids long. Trimming removed 5 bases from V and 10 bases from J, with 21 bases in between. CDR1 SGHVS and CDR2 FNYEAQ come from the germline V gene. Libraries were prepared by immunoSEQ multiplex PCR; TCRdb keeps only in-frame clonotypes and omits some of them. This table has under 300,000 clones, around 83% appearing once. The J gene is TRBJ1-6, the V gene TRBV7-6, with D unclear. This receptor was obtained from a man older than 75 with acute or convalescent COVID-19. The sequencing input was peripheral blood. The CDR3 is CASSPLGGQVRSPLHF. The CDR3 DNA follows: TGTGCCAGCAGCCCCCTGGGAGGGCAGGTTCGGTCACCCCTCCACTTT.